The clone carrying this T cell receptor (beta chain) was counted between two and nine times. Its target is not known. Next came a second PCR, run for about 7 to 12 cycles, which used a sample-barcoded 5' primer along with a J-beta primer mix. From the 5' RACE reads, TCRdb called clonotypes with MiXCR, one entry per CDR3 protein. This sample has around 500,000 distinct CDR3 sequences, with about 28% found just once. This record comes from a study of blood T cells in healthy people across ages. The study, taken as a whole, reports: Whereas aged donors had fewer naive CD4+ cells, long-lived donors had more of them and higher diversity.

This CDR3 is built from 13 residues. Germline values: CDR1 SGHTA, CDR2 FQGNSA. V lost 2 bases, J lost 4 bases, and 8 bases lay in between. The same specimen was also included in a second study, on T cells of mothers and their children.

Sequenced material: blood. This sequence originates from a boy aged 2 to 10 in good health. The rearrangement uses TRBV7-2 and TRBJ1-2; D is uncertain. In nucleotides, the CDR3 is TGTGCCAGCAGCTTAATCACCATCTATGGCTACACCTTC. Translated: CASSLITIYGYTF.